One sample yielded the 8 T cell receptor beta chains listed below, sequenced in a study of blood T cells in healthy people across ages. The second PCR ran about 6 to 12 cycles with a sample-barcoded 5' primer and J-beta primers. TCRdb independently ran MiXCR on the 5' RACE reads; one entry per CDR3 protein. The data contain about 590,000 distinct CDR3 sequences, 25% to 35% of them singletons. The sequencing input was blood. These receptors were collected from a woman aged 80 or older in good health.

This clonotype has ten or more counts. The CDR3 DNA reads as TGTGCCAGCAGCGTAGGAGGGGACCCTTCCTACAATGAGCAGTTCTTC. It encodes CASSVGGDPSYNEQFF. The V and J genes are TRBV9 and TRBJ2-1; D may correspond to TRBD1 or TRBD2 (5 bases each). Germline V gene lookup returns CDR1 SGDLS and CDR2 YYNGEE. V was shortened by 0 bases and J by 1 base, with 11 bases between the two germline ends. The CDR3 is 16 residues long.

This clonotype was counted only a few times. The DNA of the CDR3 is TGTGCCAGCAGTGAAAATGGGAAAGTAAACTATGGCTACACCTTC. It yields the protein CASSENGKVNYGYTF. The chain joins TRBV2 to TRBJ1-2; no clear D gene. CDR1 SNHLY and CDR2 FYNNEI come from the germline V gene. Trimming pared 2 bases from V and 2 bases from J, leaving 12 bases between. CDR3 size: 15 residues. Drawing the rest from reference TRBV2 and TRBJ1-2, the complete variable domain is EPEVTQTPSHQVTQMGQEVILRCVPISNHLYFYWYRQILGQKVEFLVSFYNNEISEKSEIFDDQFSVERPDGSNFTLKIRSTKLEDSAMYFCASSENGKVNYGYTFGSGTRLTVV.

The chain has TRBV7-9 and TRBJ2-5; a weak D match, TRBD1 (6 bases). Trimming removed 7 bases from V and 4 bases from J, with 19 bases in between. The CDR3 length is 15 residues. Germline lookup yields CDR1 SEHNR and CDR2 FQNEAQ (reference sequence). CDR3 sequence (DNA): TGTGCCAGCATCGGGGACACCCAAGGGGGAGAGACCCAGTACTTC. Protein sequence: CASIGDTQGGETQYF.

In its sample, this clonotype was seen once. The chain has TRBV4-1 and TRBJ2-7; no clear D. Between the trimmed V and J ends, which lost 0 bases and 3 bases, there was a span of 15 bases. Germline CDR1 and CDR2: MGHRA and YSYEKL. The CDR3 sequence is 16 residues long. The CDR3 loop reads CASSQDTGRYHYEQYF. The CDR3 DNA reads TGCGCCAGCAGCCAAGATACCGGGCGCTACCACTACGAGCAGTACTTC.

The V call is TRBV7-3, the J call TRBJ2-7; 7 bases agree with TRBD2. Germline V gene lookup returns CDR1 SGHTA and CDR2 FQGTGA. This CDR3 comprises 14 residues. V was pared by 10 bases and J by 0 bases, with 9 bases of the junction left unmatched. The CDR3 reads CAIREAGSSYEQYF. The CDR3 nucleotides are TGTGCCATTCGGGAGGCAGGGAGCTCCTACGAGCAGTACTTC.

Many counts were recorded for this clonotype. The chain recombines TRBV6-5 with TRBJ1-2; 7 positions match TRBD1. The J segment lost 4 bases and the V segment lost 5 bases, leaving 10 bases of the junction unmatched. There are 15 residues in the CDR3. Germline assignment: CDR1 MNHEY and CDR2 SVGAGI. The CDR3: CASSRWDSESYGYTF. The CDR3 DNA reads as TGTGCCAGCAGTCGATGGGACAGCGAAAGCTATGGCTACACCTTC.

The sample holds many counts of this clonotype. V gene TRBV5-1 combines with J gene TRBJ2-3, with D perhaps matching TRBD1 (5 bases). Trimming left V 4 bases short and J 1 base short, with 10 bases between. Germline V gene data show CDR1 as SGHRS and CDR2 as YFSETQ. CDR3 length equals 14 residues. In DNA, the CDR3 is TGCGCCAGCAGCCAAGGGGTTGGCACAGATACGCAGTATTTT. This translates into CASSQGVGTDTQYF.

About this clonotype itself: One end of the junction does not line up with germline, which may come from a read error. The chain combines TRBV6-2 or TRBV6-3 with TRBJ1-1, with D perhaps matching TRBD1 (5 bases). The CDR3 covers 13 residues. CDR1 is MNHEY and CDR2 is SVGEGT in the germline V gene. The chain's CDR3 is CVSSYGGRAEAFF. The CDR3 region has the DNA TGTGTCAGCAGTTACGGGGGAAGGGCTGAAGCTTTCTTT.